The sequence of this T cell receptor (beta chain) was determined in a study of Graves' ophthalmopathy and Graves' hyperthyroidism. From RNA, the CDR3 regions of TCR beta chains were amplified and sequenced. Investigators did first-round RT-PCR with HTBI primers, then second-round multiplex PCR. TCRdb redid the calling of the multiplex PCR reads with MiXCR, one entry per CDR3 protein. The sample consists of about 620,000 distinct CDR3 sequences, about 24% of them appearing once. General study findings and limits: Most expanded thyroid clonotypes above 0.001 frequency also appeared in blood.

Germline trimming cut 4 bases from V and 1 base from J; bases unmatched to any gene: 8. The germline V gene has CDR1 SGHAT and CDR2 FQNNGV. This CDR3 region has 16 residues. This clonotype was recorded at least ten times. Its antigen is not known. The rearrangement links TRBV11-2 to TRBJ1-1; 8 bases agree with TRBD1. Sequenced input: peripheral blood. The clonotype comes from a woman aged 18-29 years with stable Graves' hyperthyroidism. Some clones in this sample may be carry-over from other donors' samples. The CDR3 region is CASSSPTGAKNTEAFF. CDR3 bases: TGTGCCAGCAGCTCCCCGACAGGGGCGAAGAACACTGAAGCTTTCTTT.